This T cell receptor (beta chain) was recorded in a study of T cells in Graves' hyperthyroidism and ophthalmopathy. The V and J ends lost 6 bases and 3 bases, in that order; junction bases with no gene match: 13. The CDR3 consists of 16 residues. In germline, CDR1 is MNHNS, CDR2 SASEGT. This clonotype appeared a few times. Disease duration was under 3 months in the ophthalmopathy patients, who also had a Clinical Activity Score of at least 3 and a NOSPECS grade of at least 4. Uncontrolled infection, other autoimmune disease, pregnancy and lactation each barred patients from inclusion. Clinical symptoms, serum thyroxine, TRAb, thyroid ultrasound and orbital computed tomography established diagnosis. Researchers amplified the TCR beta CDR3 regions from RNA transcripts. TCR CDR3 regions were first amplified by RT-PCR with HTBI primers. TCRdb recomputed calls from the multiplex PCR reads with MiXCR, one row per CDR3 protein. The sample shows 390,000 or so distinct CDR3 sequences, roughly 15% of them seen only once.

V usage is TRBV6-1 and J usage is TRBJ2-7; 8 nucleotides align to TRBD1. The sequenced sample consisted of blood. The sequence was collected from a man between 18 and 35 years old with Graves' ophthalmopathy. CDR3 sequence: CASRIKVRTGNYEQYF. CDR3 bases: TGTGCCAGCAGGATCAAGGTCCGGACAGGGAACTACGAGCAGTACTTC.